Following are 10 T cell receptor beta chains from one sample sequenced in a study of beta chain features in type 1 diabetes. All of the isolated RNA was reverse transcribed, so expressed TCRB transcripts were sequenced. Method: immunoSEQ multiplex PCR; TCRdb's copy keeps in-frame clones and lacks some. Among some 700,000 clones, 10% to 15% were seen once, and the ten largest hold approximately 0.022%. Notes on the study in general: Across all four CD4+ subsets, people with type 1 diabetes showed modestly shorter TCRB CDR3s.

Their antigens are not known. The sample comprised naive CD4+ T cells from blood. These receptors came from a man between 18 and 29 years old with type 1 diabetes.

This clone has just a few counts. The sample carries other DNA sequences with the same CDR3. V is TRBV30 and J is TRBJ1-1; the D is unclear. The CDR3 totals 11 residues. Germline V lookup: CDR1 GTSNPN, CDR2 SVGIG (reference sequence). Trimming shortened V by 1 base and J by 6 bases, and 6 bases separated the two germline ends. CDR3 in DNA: TGTGCCTGGAGTGGTGGGCCTGAAGCTTTCTTT. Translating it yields CAWSGGPEAFF.

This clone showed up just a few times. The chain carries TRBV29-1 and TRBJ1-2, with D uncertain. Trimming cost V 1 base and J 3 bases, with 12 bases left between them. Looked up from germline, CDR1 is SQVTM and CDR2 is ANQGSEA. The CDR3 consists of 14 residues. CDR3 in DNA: TGCAGCGTTGAAGGACGAGGGAAGGACTATGGCTACACCTTC. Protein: CSVEGRGKDYGYTF.

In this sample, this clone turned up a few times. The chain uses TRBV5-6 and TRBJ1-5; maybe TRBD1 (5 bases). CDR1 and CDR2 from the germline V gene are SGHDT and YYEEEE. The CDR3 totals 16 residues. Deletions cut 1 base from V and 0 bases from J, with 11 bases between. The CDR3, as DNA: TGTGCCAGCAGCTTGTTCTGGGACGATAGCAATCAGCCCCAGCATTTT. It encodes CASSLFWDDSNQPQHF.

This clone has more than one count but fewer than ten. DNA for the CDR3: TGTGCCAGCAGCCCTCATAGGGCAGGGAGCACTGAAGCTTTCTTT. It encodes CASSPHRAGSTEAFF. The rearrangement links TRBV9 to TRBJ1-1, with D tentatively TRBD1 (5 bases). This CDR3 region has 15 residues. Germline V gives CDR1 SGDLS, CDR2 YYNGEE. Trimming took 4 bases from V and 4 from J, leaving 17 bases between them.

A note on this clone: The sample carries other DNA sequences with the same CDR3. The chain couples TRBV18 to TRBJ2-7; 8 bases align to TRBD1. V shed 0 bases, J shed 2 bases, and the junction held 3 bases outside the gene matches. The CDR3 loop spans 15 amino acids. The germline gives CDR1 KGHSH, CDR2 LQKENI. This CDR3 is CASSPPGTGAYEQYF. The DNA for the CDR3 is TGTGCCAGCTCACCACCCGGGACAGGCGCCTACGAGCAGTACTTC.

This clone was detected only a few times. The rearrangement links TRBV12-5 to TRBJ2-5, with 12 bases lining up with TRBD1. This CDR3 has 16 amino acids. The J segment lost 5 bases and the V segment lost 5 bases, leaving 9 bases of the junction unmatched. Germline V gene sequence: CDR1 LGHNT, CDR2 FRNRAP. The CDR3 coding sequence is TGTGCTAGTGGTCTCCGGGACAGGGGGCCGGAGGAGACCCAGTACTTC. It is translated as CASGLRDRGPEETQYF.

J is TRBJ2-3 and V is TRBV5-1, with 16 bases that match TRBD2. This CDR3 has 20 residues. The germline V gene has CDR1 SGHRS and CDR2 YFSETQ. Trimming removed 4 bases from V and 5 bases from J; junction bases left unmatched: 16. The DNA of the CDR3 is TGCGCCAGCAGCCCGGAGGGACCCGGGACTAGCGGGGGGGCAGGAGATACGCAGTATTTT. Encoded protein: CASSPEGPGTSGGAGDTQYF.

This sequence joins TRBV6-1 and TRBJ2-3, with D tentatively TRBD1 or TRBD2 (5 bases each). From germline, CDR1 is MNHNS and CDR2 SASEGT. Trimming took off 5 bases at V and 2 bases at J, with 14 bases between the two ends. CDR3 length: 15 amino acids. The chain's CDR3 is CASSLLSGATDTQYF. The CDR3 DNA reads TGTGCCAGCAGTTTACTATCCGGGGCCACAGATACGCAGTATTTT.

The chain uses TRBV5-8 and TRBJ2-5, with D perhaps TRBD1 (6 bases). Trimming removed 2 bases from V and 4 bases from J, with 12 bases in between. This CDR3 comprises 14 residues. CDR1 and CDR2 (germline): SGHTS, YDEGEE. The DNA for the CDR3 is TGTGCCAGCAGCTTTGCAGGACAGATAGAGACCCAGTACTTC. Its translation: CASSFAGQIETQYF.

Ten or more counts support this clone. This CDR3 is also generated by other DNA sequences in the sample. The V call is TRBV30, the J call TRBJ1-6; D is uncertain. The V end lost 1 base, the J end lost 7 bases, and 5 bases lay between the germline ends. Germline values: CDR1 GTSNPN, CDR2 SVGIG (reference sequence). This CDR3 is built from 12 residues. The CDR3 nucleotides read TGTGCCTGGAGTGGATCGAATTCACCCCTCCACTTT. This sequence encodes CAWSGSNSPLHF. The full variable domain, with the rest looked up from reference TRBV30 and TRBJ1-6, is SQTIHQWPATLVQPVGSPLSLECTVEGTSNPNLYWYRQAAGRGLQLLFYSVGIGQISSEVPQNLSASRPQDRQFILSSKKLLLSDSGFYLCAWSGSNSPLHFGNGTRLTVT.